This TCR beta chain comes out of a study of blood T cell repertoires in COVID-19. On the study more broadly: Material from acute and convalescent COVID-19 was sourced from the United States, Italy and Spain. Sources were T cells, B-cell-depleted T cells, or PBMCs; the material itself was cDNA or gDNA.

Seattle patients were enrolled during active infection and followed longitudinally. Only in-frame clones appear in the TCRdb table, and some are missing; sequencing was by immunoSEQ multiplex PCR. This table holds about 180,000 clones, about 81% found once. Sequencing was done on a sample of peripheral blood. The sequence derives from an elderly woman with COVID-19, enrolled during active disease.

CDR3 nucleotides: TGCAGCGTTCTAAATTTGGAAGAGACCCAGTACTTC. Residues: CSVLNLEETQYF. The chain employs TRBV29-1 and TRBJ2-5; D is undetermined. This CDR3 contains 12 residues. Germline assignment: CDR1 SQVTM and CDR2 ANQGSEA. With 5 bases removed from V and 3 bases from J, the gap between germline ends came to 10 bases.